This is a list of T cell receptor beta chains from one sample in a study of cytomegalovirus exposure and HLA in healthy donors. TCRdb's table, derived via immunoSEQ multiplex PCR, lists solely in-frame clones and lacks some. The repertoire consists of more than 100,000 clones, with roughly three quarters occurring once and the leading ten covering 4%. The material sequenced was PBMCs. These receptors were obtained from a man aged 50 to 60 in good health and CMV-seropositive. Both conserved end residues are part of each CDR3. The D gene is left open where the match is weak. Rows may omit the clone size; those that give it use once, few, many or a size class.

J | V | D | size | DNA | CDR3
TRBJ2-5 | TRBV7-9 | . | . | TGTGCCAGCAGCTTAATAATCCGGGGGCAAGAGACCCAGTACTTC | CASSLIIRGQETQYF
TRBJ2-7 | TRBV6-1 | TRBD2 | . | TGTGCCAGCAGTGATCGACTAGCGGGCTCCGCACTAAGCTCCTACGAGCAGTACTTC | CASSDRLAGSALSSYEQYF
TRBJ2-4 | TRBV7-9 | TRBD2 | . | TGTGCCAGCAGCGATAGCGGGAACATTCAGTACTTC | CASSDSGNIQYF
TRBJ2-1 | TRBV29-1 | TRBD1 | . | TGCAGCGTTGGGACAGGGGGGTACAATGAGCAGTTCTTC | CSVGTGGYNEQFF
TRBJ2-2 | TRBV5-1 | TRBD2 | . | TGCGCCAGCAGCGAGGAGAGCGGGAGCGCGACCGGGGAGCTGTTTTTT | CASSEESGSATGELFF
TRBJ1-6 | TRBV9 | . | . | TGTGCCAGCAGCGTAGGCGGGGAGGGTTCTTCACCCCTCCACTTT | CASSVGGEGSSPLHF
TRBJ1-1 | TRBV18 | . | . | TGTGCCAGCTCACGGACAGAAAACACTGAAGCTTTCTTT | CASSRTENTEAFF
TRBJ2-7 | TRBV5-5 | TRBD1 | . | TGTGCCAGCAGTTCTCTTCGGACAGGGGGGTCCTACGAGCAGTACTTC | CASSSLRTGGSYEQYF
TRBJ2-7 | TRBV13 | TRBD2 | . | TGTGCCAGCAGCTTAGTAGCTGCCGGTGGACTAGCGGCCCTCGACCACGAGCAGTACTTC | CASSLVAAGGLAALDHEQYF
TRBJ2-7 | TRBV7-9 | TRBD2 | . | TGTGCCAGCAGCTTAGGTAGCGGGAGGGCCGATGAGCAGTACTTC | CASSLGSGRADEQYF
TRBJ2-5 | TRBV28 | TRBD2 | . | TGTGCCAGCAGTTTTCGGACTAGCGGGGGCCCTGGGGCCCAGTACTTC | CASSFRTSGGPGAQYF
TRBJ2-7 | TRBV5-1 | TRBD2 | few | TGCGCCAGCAGCTTGACTAGCGGGAGTCTCGAGCAGTACTTC | CASSLTSGSLEQYF
TRBJ1-5 | TRBV28 | TRBD1 | . | TGTGCCAGCAGTTACCGGACAGGACAAAATCAGCCCCAGCATTTT | CASSYRTGQNQPQHF
TRBJ2-1 | TRBV28 | . | . | TGTGCCAGCAGTTTGGGGGCTAGCGGAGCCGTTTACAATGAGCAGTTCTTC | CASSLGASGAVYNEQFF
TRBJ2-3 | TRBV5-6 | TRBD1 | medium-sized | TGTGCCAGCAGCTTGGCGGACAGGGTCTTTACAGATACGCAGTATTTT | CASSLADRVFTDTQYF
TRBJ2-4 | TRBV2 | TRBD1 | . | TGTGCCAGCAGGGGACAGGGGAACCTAAACATTCAGTACTTC | CASRGQGNLNIQYF
TRBJ1-5 | TRBV6-4 | . | . | TGTGCCAGCAGTGAACAGGGTGATCAGCCCCAGCATTTT | CASSEQGDQPQHF
TRBJ2-1 | TRBV10-2 | . | once | TGCGCCAGCAGACCAGCCGGGACAAAAAACAATGAGCAGTTCTTC | CASRPAGTKNNEQFF
TRBJ2-5 | TRBV30 | . | . | TGTGCCTGGAGTGTGGGTGGGCAAGGGACCCAGTACTTC | CAWSVGGQGTQYF
TRBJ1-1 | TRBV14 | . | . | TGTGCCAGCAGCGAACAGGGGAACACTGAAGCTTTCTTT | CASSEQGNTEAFF
TRBJ1-2 | TRBV20-1 | . | . | TGCAGTGCTAGTCTTCCGGATGGCTACACCTTC | CSASLPDGYTF
TRBJ2-5 | TRBV5-1 | . | . | TGCGCCAGCAGCTTCGGAGCGGGTCAAGAGACCCAGTACTTC | CASSFGAGQETQYF
TRBJ2-1 | TRBV7-2 | TRBD2 | . | TGTGCCAGCAGCCCGGGACTAGCAATCCAGGACAATGAGCAGTTCTTC | CASSPGLAIQDNEQFF
TRBJ2-3 | TRBV7-9 | . | . | TGTGCCAGCAGCCAGCAGGTGATAAAAGGAGATACGCAGTATTTT | CASSQQVIKGDTQYF
TRBJ2-7 | TRBV5-6 | TRBD1 | . | TGTGCCAGCAGCCTGGATGGGACAGGGTACGAGCAGTACTTC | CASSLDGTGYEQYF
TRBJ2-7 | TRBV10-2 | . | . | TGCGCCACCGCTGAACACTACGAGCAGTACTTC | CATAEHYEQYF
TRBJ1-2 | TRBV5-6 | . | . | TGTGCCAGCAGCCGGGCGGGGATTCCGGGGGACTATGGCTACACCTTC | CASSRAGIPGDYGYTF
TRBJ2-2 | TRBV6-5 | . | . | TGTGCCACCAGGGGGCTAGCGGTTACCGGGGAGCTGTTTTTT | CATRGLAVTGELFF
TRBJ2-2 | TRBV7-6 | . | . | TGTGCCAGCAGCTTAAGCCAGGGATCGAGCACCGGGGAGCTGTTTTTT | CASSLSQGSSTGELFF
TRBJ2-7 | TRBV9 | TRBD1 | few | TGTGCCAGCAGCGTGGGACAGGGCACCTACGAGCAGTACTTC | CASSVGQGTYEQYF
TRBJ2-1 | TRBV11-3 | TRBD2 | . | TGTGCCAGCAGCTTTAGCGGGTCCAACTACAATGAGCAGTTCTTC | CASSFSGSNYNEQFF
TRBJ2-5 | TRBV10-3 | TRBD1 | . | TGTGCCATCAGTGAGAGGGACAGGGTGGAGACCCAGTACTTC | CAISERDRVETQYF
TRBJ2-1 | TRBV7-8 | TRBD2 | . | TGTGCCAGCAGCCGACTCGGCGGGAGCTACAATGAGCAGTTCTTC | CASSRLGGSYNEQFF
TRBJ1-1 | TRBV6-6 | TRBD1 | . | TGTGCCAGCAGTTTGACAGGGGTGGGGGAAGCTTTCTTT | CASSLTGVGEAFF
TRBJ2-1 | TRBV27 | TRBD1 | . | TGTGCCAGCAGTTTATCGGGACAGGGGTACAATGAGCAGTTCTTC | CASSLSGQGYNEQFF
TRBJ2-7 | TRBV2 | TRBD1 | once | TGTGCCAGCAGACTCGACAGGGCTGAGCAGTACTTC | CASRLDRAEQYF
TRBJ2-7 | TRBV19 | TRBD2 | . | TGTGCCAGTAGTTTACTAGCGGGAGCCTACGAGCAGTACTTC | CASSLLAGAYEQYF
TRBJ2-1 | TRBV10-3 | TRBD2 | . | TGTGCCATCAGTGAGTCAGGCGGGAGGGCCGGGAATGAGCAGTTCTTC | CAISESGGRAGNEQFF
TRBJ2-2 | TRBV5-5 | TRBD1 | . | TGTGCCAGCAGCCCTCCGGGACAGGCGAACACCGGGGAGCTGTTTTTT | CASSPPGQANTGELFF
TRBJ2-5 | TRBV6-5 | . | few | TGTGCCAGCAGCGCCGTGAACTTCCAAGAGACCCAGTACTTC | CASSAVNFQETQYF
TRBJ2-5 | TRBV5-4 | . | few | TGTGCCAGCAGCCCAGCGCGGCTAGAGACCCAGTACTTC | CASSPARLETQYF
TRBJ1-1 | TRBV29-1 | . | . | TGCAGCGTTTGTGGGGTGGGGGGGGACGGGGCCTTGGGCACTGAAGCTTTCTTT | CSVCGVGGDGALGTEAFF
TRBJ2-1 | TRBV28 | TRBD2 | . | TGTGCCAGCAGTTTATGGGCTAGCGGGAGTATACGGAATGAGCAGTTCTTC | CASSLWASGSIRNEQFF
TRBJ2-3 | TRBV15 | . | few | TGTGCCACCAGCAGACCCACTAGTTTTTTGGCTCATGATACGCAGTATTTT | CATSRPTSFLAHDTQYF
TRBJ2-7 | TRBV11-2 | . | few | TGTGCCAGCAGCTTCACGGGAGAATACGGGCAGTACTTC | CASSFTGEYGQYF
TRBJ2-3 | TRBV19 | TRBD2 | . | TGTGCCAGTAGTACCTTGGGGAGGGTCGCCACAGATACGCAGTATTTT | CASSTLGRVATDTQYF
TRBJ2-7 | TRBV7-3 | . | . | TGTGCCAGCTACACTAGCTCCCCCTACGAGCAGTACTTC | CASYTSSPYEQYF
TRBJ2-5 | TRBV5-6 | TRBD2 | . | TGTGCCAGCAGCGTGTGGACTAGCGGGAGCCTTTTCCAAGAGACCCAGTACTTC | CASSVWTSGSLFQETQYF
TRBJ2-7 | TRBV6-1 | . | . | TGTGCCAGCAGTGACTCCGGGGGTACCGTTCGGCAGTACTTC | CASSDSGGTVRQYF
TRBJ2-3 | TRBV5-1 | TRBD2 | . | TGCGCCAGCAGCTTGGGACTACTAGCGAGCACAGATACGCAGTATTTT | CASSLGLLASTDTQYF
TRBJ2-2 | TRBV5-4 | . | . | TGTGCCAGCAGCTCTCTAACAGGCGCGAACACCGGGGAGCTGTTTTTT | CASSSLTGANTGELFF
TRBJ2-4 | TRBV5-6 | TRBD2 | . | TGTGCCAGCAGTACGGGAGGACCAGCCAAAAACATTCAGTACTTC | CASSTGGPAKNIQYF